Reported below is one T cell receptor (beta chain). As yet, its antigen is unknown. The assay was immunoSEQ multiplex PCR, and TCRdb's table has in-frame clones only and misses some. The table shows 80,000 to 90,000 clones, with over 85% occurring only once. The source of the sample is a study of T cell responses to AZD1222 COVID-19 vaccine. Overall study results and limits: Donors in the cohort were predominantly white British and more often female, and clonal diversity was possibly underestimated. Following two doses of AZD1222, Spike-specific TCR breadth and depth rose. Sampling that yielded the repertoires occurred only after the peak T cell response.

CDR1 MDHEN and CDR2 SYDVKM come from the germline V gene. Trimming took off 1 base at V and 1 base at J, with 10 bases between the two ends. The CDR3 has 15 amino acids. The TCR was taken from an adult in good health. Sequenced material: peripheral blood, taken on day 0 of AZD1222 vaccination. The rearrangement uses TRBV28 and TRBJ1-1; D may be TRBD1 (5 bases). Here the CDR3 reads CASSLFGGGNTEAFF. The CDR3 DNA reads TGTGCCAGCAGTTTATTTGGGGGGGGGAACACTGAAGCTTTCTTT.